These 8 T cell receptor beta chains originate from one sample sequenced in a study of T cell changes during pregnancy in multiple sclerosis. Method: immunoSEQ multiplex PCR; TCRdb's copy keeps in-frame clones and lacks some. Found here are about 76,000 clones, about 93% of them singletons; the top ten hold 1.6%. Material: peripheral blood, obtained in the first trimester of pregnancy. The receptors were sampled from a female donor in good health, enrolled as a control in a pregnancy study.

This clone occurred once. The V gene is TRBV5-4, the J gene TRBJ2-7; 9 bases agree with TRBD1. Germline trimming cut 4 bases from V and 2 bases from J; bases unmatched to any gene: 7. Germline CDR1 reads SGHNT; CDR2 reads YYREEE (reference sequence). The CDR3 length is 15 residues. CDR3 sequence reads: CASSGGTGLPYEQYF. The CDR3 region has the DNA TGTGCCAGCAGCGGCGGGACAGGGCTACCCTACGAGCAGTACTTC.

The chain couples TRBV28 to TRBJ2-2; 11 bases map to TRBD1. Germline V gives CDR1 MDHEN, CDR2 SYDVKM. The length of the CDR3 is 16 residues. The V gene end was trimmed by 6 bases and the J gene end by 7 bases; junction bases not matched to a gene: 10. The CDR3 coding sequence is TGTGCCAGCAGACCCCCCGGACAGGGGGCGAGCGGGGAGCTGTTTTTT. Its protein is CASRPPGQGASGELFF.

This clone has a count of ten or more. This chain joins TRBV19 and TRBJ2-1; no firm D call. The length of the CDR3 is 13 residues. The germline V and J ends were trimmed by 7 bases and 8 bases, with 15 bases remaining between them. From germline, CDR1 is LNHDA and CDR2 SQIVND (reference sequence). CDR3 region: CASTLRHPDEQFF. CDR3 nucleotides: TGTGCCAGTACCCTAAGACATCCGGATGAGCAGTTCTTC.

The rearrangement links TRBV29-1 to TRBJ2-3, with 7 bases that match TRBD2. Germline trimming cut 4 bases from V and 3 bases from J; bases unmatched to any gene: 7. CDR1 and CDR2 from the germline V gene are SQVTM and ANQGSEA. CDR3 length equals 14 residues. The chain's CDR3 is CSVATSWGTDTQYF. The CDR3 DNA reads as TGCAGCGTTGCGACTAGCTGGGGGACAGATACGCAGTATTTT.

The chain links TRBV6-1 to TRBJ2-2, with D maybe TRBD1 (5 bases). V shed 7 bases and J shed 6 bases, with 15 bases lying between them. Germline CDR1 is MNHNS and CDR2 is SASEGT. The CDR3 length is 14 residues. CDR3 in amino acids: CASTGASNPGELFF. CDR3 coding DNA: TGTGCCAGCACTGGGGCGAGTAATCCCGGGGAGCTGTTTTTT.

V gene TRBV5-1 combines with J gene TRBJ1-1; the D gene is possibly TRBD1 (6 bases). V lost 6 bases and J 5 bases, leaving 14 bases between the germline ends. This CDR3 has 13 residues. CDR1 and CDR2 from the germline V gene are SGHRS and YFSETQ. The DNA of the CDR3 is TGCGCCAGCAATGGGGGCGACGGAACTGAAGCTTTCTTT. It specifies CASNGGDGTEAFF.

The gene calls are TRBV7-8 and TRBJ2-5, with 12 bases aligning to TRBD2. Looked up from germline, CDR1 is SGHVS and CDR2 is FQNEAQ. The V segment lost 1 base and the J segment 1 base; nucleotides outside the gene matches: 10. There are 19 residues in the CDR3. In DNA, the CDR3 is TGTGCCAGCAGCTTAGTCCTAGCGGGAGGGCATTTGGGCCAAGAGACCCAGTACTTC. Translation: CASSLVLAGGHLGQETQYF.

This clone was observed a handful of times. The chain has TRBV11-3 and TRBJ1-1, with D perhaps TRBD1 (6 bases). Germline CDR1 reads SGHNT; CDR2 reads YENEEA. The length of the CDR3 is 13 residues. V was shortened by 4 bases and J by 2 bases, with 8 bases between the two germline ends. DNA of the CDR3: TGTGCCAGCAGCTGGACAGCAAACACTGAAGCTTTCTTT. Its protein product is CASSWTANTEAFF. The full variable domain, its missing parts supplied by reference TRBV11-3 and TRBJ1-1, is EAGVVQSPRYKIIEKKQPVAFWCNPISGHNTLYWYLQNLGQGPELLIRYENEEAVDDSQLPKDRFSAERLKGVDSTLKIQPAELGDSAVYLCASSWTANTEAFFGQGTRLTVV.